Listed below are T cell receptor beta chains from one sample, sequenced in a study of cytomegalovirus exposure and HLA in healthy donors. Clones were sequenced by immunoSEQ multiplex PCR, and TCRdb holds only the in-frame ones, with some missing. The table records 200,000 to 250,000 clones, about two thirds of them present only once. Sequencing was done on a sample of PBMCs. The receptors derive from a man aged 35-49 years in good health and CMV-seropositive. CDR3s include the opening cysteine and the closing phenylalanine or tryptophan. The D gene is left open where the match is weak. Size is stated for part of the rows, as once, few or many counts, or as a class when the clone is expanded.

J gene,D gene,V gene,clone size,CDR3 DNA,CDR3 protein
TRBJ2-2,.,TRBV19,.,TGTGCCAGTAGTCCGCATTCCCGAGATGTGAACACCGGGGAGCTGTTTTTT,CASSPHSRDVNTGELFF
TRBJ2-2,.,TRBV7-9,.,TGTTCCAGCAGCTTAGGTACAGCCATCCTGAACACCGGGGAGCTGTTTTTT,CSSSLGTAILNTGELFF
TRBJ1-2,.,TRBV5-4,.,TGTGCCAGCAGCTTACCCGGGTATGGCTACACCTTC,CASSLPGYGYTF
TRBJ2-3,TRBD2,TRBV11-2,.,TGTGCCAGCACCTCCACTAGCGGGGAACGCACAGATACGCAGTATTTT,CASTSTSGERTDTQYF
TRBJ2-1,TRBD2,TRBV11-1,.,TGTGCCAGCAGCTTCAGCGGGGGGTTGAATGAGCAGTTCTTC,CASSFSGGLNEQFF
TRBJ1-2,.,TRBV29-1,.,TGCAGCGTTTATGGCACCAACTATGGCTACACCTTC,CSVYGTNYGYTF
TRBJ1-1,.,TRBV4-2,.,TGTGCCAGCAGCTCCGCCGGGGGGAATGAAGCTTTCTTT,CASSSAGGNEAFF
TRBJ1-1,.,TRBV7-9,.,TGTGCCAGCAGCGAGACAGGGAACACTGAAGCTTTCTTT,CASSETGNTEAFF
TRBJ1-2,.,TRBV6-1,.,TGTGCCAGCAGCGCCGGGACATATTATGGCTACACCTTC,CASSAGTYYGYTF
TRBJ2-7,TRBD2,TRBV6-1,.,TGTGCCAGCACTCGGGGGGTCGAGCAGTACTTC,CASTRGVEQYF
TRBJ2-3,TRBD2,TRBV18,.,TGTGCCAGCTCACCAACGAAATACGGGGGGGTCACAGATACGCAGTATTTT,CASSPTKYGGVTDTQYF
TRBJ1-1,TRBD1,TRBV19,once,TGTGCCAAAACAGGGGACGCGGGAGGAGCTTTCTTT,CAKTGDAGGAFF
TRBJ2-1,TRBD2,TRBV5-1,few,TGCGCCAGCAGCGAACTAGCGATGGGAGACAATGAGCAGTTCTTC,CASSELAMGDNEQFF
TRBJ2-5,.,TRBV9,.,TGTGCCAGCAGCGGCCCCGGCAGGGGAGGGTTCCAAGAGACCCAGTACTTC,CASSGPGRGGFQETQYF
TRBJ2-3,TRBD2,TRBV5-4,.,TGTGCCAGCAGCCCCCTAGCAGCGGGGGGGACAGATACGCAGTATTTT,CASSPLAAGGTDTQYF
TRBJ1-2,.,TRBV10-1,once,TGCGCCAGCAGGGTACAGGGTCGGAGTATGAATGGCTACACCTTC,CASRVQGRSMNGYTF
TRBJ1-2,TRBD1,TRBV7-2,few,TGTGCCAGCAGCCCACCCGGACAGGAAAACTATGGCTACACCTTC,CASSPPGQENYGYTF
TRBJ2-3,.,TRBV2,.,TGTGCCAGCATCCTAAAGGTAGCGATCGATACGCAGTATTTT,CASILKVAIDTQYF
TRBJ1-1,.,TRBV5-4,.,TGTGCCAGCAGCCCCGCAGGGATTGAAGCTTTCTTT,CASSPAGIEAFF
TRBJ2-7,TRBD1,TRBV14,.,TGTGCCAGCAGCACTTGGACAGGGGGCTACGAGCAGTACTTC,CASSTWTGGYEQYF
TRBJ2-3,TRBD2,TRBV6-1,.,TGTGCCAGCAGTGCGAGACTAGCGGGGGGCCCAGATACGCAGTATTTT,CASSARLAGGPDTQYF
TRBJ2-1,TRBD1,TRBV7-8,once,TGTGCCAGCAGCTTTCTGGGCAGGGGGCGCGATGAGCAGTTCTTC,CASSFLGRGRDEQFF
TRBJ1-3,.,TRBV7-9,.,TGTGCCAGCAGCTATTTTCGGGTCTCTGGAAACACCATATATTTT,CASSYFRVSGNTIYF
TRBJ1-5,TRBD1,TRBV19,once,TGTGCCAGTAGTATAGATTGGCAGGGGGGATTTTATAGCAATCAGCCCCAGCATTTT,CASSIDWQGGFYSNQPQHF
TRBJ2-5,TRBD2,TRBV4-2,.,TGTGCCAGCAGCCAGAGTAGGGCTAGCGGGGGCCAAGAGACCCAGTACTTC,CASSQSRASGGQETQYF
TRBJ2-1,TRBD2,TRBV7-3,.,TGTGCCAGCAGCTTAACCGCGGGGGGCTATGAGCAGTTCTTC,CASSLTAGGYEQFF
TRBJ1-1,.,TRBV18,.,TGTGCCAGCTCAATACAGGGCGGAGACACTGAAGCTTTCTTT,CASSIQGGDTEAFF
TRBJ1-2,.,TRBV7-6,few,TGTGCCAGCAGCTTAGCCGGGGGGGCGCGTGGCTACACCTTC,CASSLAGGARGYTF
TRBJ2-5,TRBD1,TRBV2,few,TGTGCCAGCAGCGGAAACAGGGGGCTAGAGACCCAGTACTTC,CASSGNRGLETQYF
TRBJ2-7,.,TRBV7-6,.,TGTGCCAGCAGCTCCAGAAGATCCTACGAGCAGTACTTC,CASSSRRSYEQYF
TRBJ1-5,.,TRBV6-1,.,TGTGCCAGCAGCGAGGGAAATCAGCCCCAGCATTTT,CASSEGNQPQHF
TRBJ1-1,.,TRBV5-5,few,TGTGCCAGCAGCTTGATGACACACACTGAAGCTTTCTTT,CASSLMTHTEAFF
TRBJ2-7,TRBD1,TRBV11-2,.,TGTGCCAGCAGCTCACCGGGACAGGGCACCTACGAGCAGTACTTC,CASSSPGQGTYEQYF
TRBJ2-7,TRBD1,TRBV27,.,TGTGCCAGCAGTTGGACAGGGCTCCCCTACGAGCAGTACTTC,CASSWTGLPYEQYF
TRBJ2-5,.,TRBV7-2,.,TGTGCCAGCAGCTTCAATAAGGGGCCAGAGACCCAGTACTTC,CASSFNKGPETQYF
TRBJ2-1,TRBD2,TRBV27,.,TGTGCCAGCAGTCGCTATTTCCAGCGGGGGAGTAAACCCGAGCAGTTCTTC,CASSRYFQRGSKPEQFF
TRBJ2-3,.,TRBV7-3,few,TGTGCCAGCAGCTTAGGTCCTGCTACTGGCACAGATACGCAGTATTTT,CASSLGPATGTDTQYF
TRBJ1-2,.,TRBV4-3,.,TGCGCCAGCAGCCACGTTTCAGGGGATGGCTACACCTTC,CASSHVSGDGYTF
TRBJ2-7,.,TRBV5-1,few,TGCGCCAGCAGCTTATATCGGGGGAGCTCCTACGAGCAGTACTTC,CASSLYRGSSYEQYF
TRBJ2-3,TRBD1,TRBV7-2,.,TGTGCCAGCAGCTTTCGGGGCGGCAGGGGGACAGATACGCAGTATTTT,CASSFRGGRGTDTQYF
TRBJ1-6,TRBD1,TRBV28,few,TGTGCCAGCACACTCCCGTCCGGACAGGGAGTTTCACCCCTCCACTTT,CASTLPSGQGVSPLHF
TRBJ2-7,TRBD1,TRBV5-1,.,TGCGCCAGCACCTTGGGGACAGGGGGCATCGACGAGCAGTACTTC,CASTLGTGGIDEQYF
TRBJ1-1,.,TRBV27,.,TGTGCCAGCAGTTTAGCCGGAGGGACTGAAGCTTTCTTT,CASSLAGGTEAFF
TRBJ1-1,.,TRBV6-1,.,TGTGCCAGCAGTGAGGTGCGAAGGAACACTGAAGCTTTCTTT,CASSEVRRNTEAFF
TRBJ1-4,.,TRBV6-1,.,TGTGCCAGCAGTGATGGGAGCAGGGGAAAAAAACTGTTTTTT,CASSDGSRGKKLFF
TRBJ2-3,.,TRBV19,.,TGTGCCAGTAGCGAAAAGGCGGGGAGAAGCACAGATACGCAGTATTTT,CASSEKAGRSTDTQYF
TRBJ2-7,TRBD1,TRBV7-2,.,TGTGCCAGCAGTATTAATCGGGACAGCTACGAGCAGTACTTC,CASSINRDSYEQYF
TRBJ1-5,TRBD1,TRBV7-8,.,TGTGCCAGCAGCTTAGGGGAAGGGGGCAGTCAGCCCCAGCATTTT,CASSLGEGGSQPQHF
TRBJ1-1,.,TRBV28,.,TGTGCCAGCAGTTCAGGTTACCGGGGAGAGTCTTTCTTT,CASSSGYRGESFF
TRBJ2-5,.,TRBV6-5,few,TGTGCCAGCAGTACGCGGGAGACCCAGTACTTC,CASSTRETQYF
TRBJ1-1,.,TRBV5-5,.,TGTGCCAGCAGCTTGGGCGCAGGGGCGAACACTGAAGCTTTCTTT,CASSLGAGANTEAFF
TRBJ1-1,.,TRBV7-9,.,TGTGCCAGCAGCTTTAGCGGGTACGGAGCTTTCTTT,CASSFSGYGAFF
TRBJ2-7,TRBD1,TRBV7-6,few,TGTGCCAGCAGCTTAGCTCCGGGGCAGGGGGTCGCCGAGCAGTACTTC,CASSLAPGQGVAEQYF
TRBJ1-1,.,TRBV5-1,.,TGCGCCAGCAGCCCCCGAATAGACAGGAACACTGAAGCTTTCTTT,CASSPRIDRNTEAFF
TRBJ2-1,.,TRBV6-4,.,TGTGCCAGCAGTGACGGCCCAGGGCAGCCCAATGAGCAGTTCTTC,CASSDGPGQPNEQFF
TRBJ2-1,TRBD2,TRBV7-2,.,TGTGCCAGCAGCTCGACTAGCGGAGAGCAGTTCTTC,CASSSTSGEQFF
TRBJ1-1,.,TRBV4-1,.,TGCGCCAGCAGCCATGGAGACAGGAACACTGAAGCTTTCTTT,CASSHGDRNTEAFF
TRBJ2-5,.,TRBV7-6,.,TGTGCCAGCAGCCGACTAGTTGGGGGTCAAGAGACCCAGTACTTC,CASSRLVGGQETQYF
TRBJ2-1,.,TRBV6-1,.,TGTGCCAGCAGTGTTTACAGTAATGAGCAGTTCTTC,CASSVYSNEQFF